The source of this T cell receptor beta chain is a study of metastatic and nonmetastatic thyroid tumors. Patients had received no treatment of any kind before thyroid surgery. Through MiXCR, TCRdb re-clonotyped the PCR reads. In the table there are 15,000 to 20,000 clones, about 29% of which are singletons. V lost 8 bases to trimming and J lost 2 bases; unmatched junction nucleotides: 5. From germline, CDR1 is SNHLY and CDR2 FYNNEI. There are 13 residues in the CDR3. This clone turned up a few times. This chain joins TRBV2 and TRBJ2-7; 8 bases fit TRBD1. This TCR derives from a male donor with papillary thyroid cancer or a benign thyroid nodule (not recorded which). Some clones in this sample may be carry-over from other donors' samples. What was sequenced was tumor tissue. Here the CDR3 reads CASGDRNTYEQYF. The CDR3 nucleotides are TGTGCCAGCGGGGACAGGAACACCTACGAGCAGTACTTC.